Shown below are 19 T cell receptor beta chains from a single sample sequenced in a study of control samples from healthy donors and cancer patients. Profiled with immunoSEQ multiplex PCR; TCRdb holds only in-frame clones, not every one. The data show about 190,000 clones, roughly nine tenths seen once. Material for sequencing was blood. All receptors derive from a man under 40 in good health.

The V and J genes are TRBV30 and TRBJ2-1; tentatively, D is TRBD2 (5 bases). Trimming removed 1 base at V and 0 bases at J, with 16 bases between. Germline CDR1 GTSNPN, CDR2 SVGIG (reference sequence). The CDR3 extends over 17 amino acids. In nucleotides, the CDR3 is TGTGCCTGGAGTGGAATTCAGCGGATTAGCTCCTACAATGAGCAGTTCTTC. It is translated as CAWSGIQRISSYNEQFF.

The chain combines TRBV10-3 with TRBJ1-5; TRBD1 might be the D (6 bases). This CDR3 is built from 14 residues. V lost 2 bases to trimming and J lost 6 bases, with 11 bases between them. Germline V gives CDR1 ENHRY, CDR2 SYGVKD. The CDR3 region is CAISEGKGGQPQHF. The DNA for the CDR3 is TGTGCCATCAGTGAGGGAAAGGGGGGTCAGCCCCAGCATTTT.

The CDR3, as DNA: TGTGCCAGCCGCGCCCCCGCCCCCAGTGAGCAGTTCTTC. Protein sequence: CASRAPAPSEQFF. The chain employs TRBV7-2 and TRBJ2-1; no clear D gene. The CDR3 runs to 13 residues. V was trimmed by 8 bases and J by 9 bases, leaving 17 bases between them. Germline CDR1 SGHTA, CDR2 FQGNSA.

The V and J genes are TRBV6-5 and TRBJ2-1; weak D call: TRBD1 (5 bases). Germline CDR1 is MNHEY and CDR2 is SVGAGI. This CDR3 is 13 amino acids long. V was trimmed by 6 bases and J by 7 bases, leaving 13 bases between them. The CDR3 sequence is CASRLMDINEQFF. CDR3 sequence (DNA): TGTGCCAGCAGATTAATGGACATTAATGAGCAGTTCTTC.

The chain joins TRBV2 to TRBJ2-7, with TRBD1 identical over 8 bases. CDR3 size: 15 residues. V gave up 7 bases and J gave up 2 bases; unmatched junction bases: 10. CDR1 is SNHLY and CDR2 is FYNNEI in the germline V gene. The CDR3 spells CASTDTGTGPYEQYF. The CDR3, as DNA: TGTGCCAGCACAGACACCGGGACAGGACCCTACGAGCAGTACTTC.

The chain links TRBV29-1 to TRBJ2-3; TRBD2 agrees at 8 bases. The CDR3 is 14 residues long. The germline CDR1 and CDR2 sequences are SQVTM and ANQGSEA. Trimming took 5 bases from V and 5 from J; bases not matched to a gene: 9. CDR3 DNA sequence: TGCAGCGTTAACTTAGCGGGGAACCTAGATACGCAGTATTTT. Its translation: CSVNLAGNLDTQYF.

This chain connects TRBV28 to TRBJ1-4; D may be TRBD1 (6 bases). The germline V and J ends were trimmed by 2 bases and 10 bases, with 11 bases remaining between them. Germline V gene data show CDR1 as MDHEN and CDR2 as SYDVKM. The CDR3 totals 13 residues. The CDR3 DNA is TGTGCCAGCAGTTTAGACGGCAGGGGAAAACTGTTTTTT. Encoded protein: CASSLDGRGKLFF.

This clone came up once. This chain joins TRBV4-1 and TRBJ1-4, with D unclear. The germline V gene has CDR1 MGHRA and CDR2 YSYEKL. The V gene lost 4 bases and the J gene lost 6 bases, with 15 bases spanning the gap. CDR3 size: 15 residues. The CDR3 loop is CASSRPRPPDEKLFF. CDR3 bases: TGCGCCAGCAGCCGACCTCGGCCGCCCGATGAAAAACTGTTTTTT.

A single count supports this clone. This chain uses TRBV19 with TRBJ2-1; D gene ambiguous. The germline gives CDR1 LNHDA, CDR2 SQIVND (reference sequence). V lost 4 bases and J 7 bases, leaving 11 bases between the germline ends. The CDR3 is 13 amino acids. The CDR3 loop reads CASSTLPGNEQFF. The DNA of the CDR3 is TGTGCCAGTAGTACACTCCCCGGGAATGAGCAGTTCTTC.

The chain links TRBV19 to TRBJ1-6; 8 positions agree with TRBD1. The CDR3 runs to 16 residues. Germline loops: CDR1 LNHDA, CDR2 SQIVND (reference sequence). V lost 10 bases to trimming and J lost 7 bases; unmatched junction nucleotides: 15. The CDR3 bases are TGTGCCACCACAGACCCCCAGGGGGCAGGGAATTCACCCCTCCACTTT. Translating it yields CATTDPQGAGNSPLHF.

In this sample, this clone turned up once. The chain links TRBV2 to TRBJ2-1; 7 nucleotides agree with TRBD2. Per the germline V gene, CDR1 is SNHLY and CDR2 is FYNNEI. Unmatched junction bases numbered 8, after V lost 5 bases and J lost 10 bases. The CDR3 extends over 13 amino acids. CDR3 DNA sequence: TGTGCCAGCAGTTGGACTAGGCAGCTAGAGCAGTTCTTC. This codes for CASSWTRQLEQFF. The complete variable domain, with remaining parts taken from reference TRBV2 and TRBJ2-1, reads EPEVTQTPSHQVTQMGQEVILRCVPISNHLYFYWYRQILGQKVEFLVSFYNNEISEKSEIFDDQFSVERPDGSNFTLKIRSTKLEDSAMYFCASSWTRQLEQFFGPGTRLTVL.

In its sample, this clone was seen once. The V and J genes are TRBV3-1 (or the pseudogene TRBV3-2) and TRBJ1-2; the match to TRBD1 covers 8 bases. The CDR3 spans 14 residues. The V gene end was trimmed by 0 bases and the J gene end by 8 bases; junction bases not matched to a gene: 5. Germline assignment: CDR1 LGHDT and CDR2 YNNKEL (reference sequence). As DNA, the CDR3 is TGTGCCAGCAGCCAAGATCAGGGGGCGGTGGGCTACACCTTC. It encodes CASSQDQGAVGYTF.

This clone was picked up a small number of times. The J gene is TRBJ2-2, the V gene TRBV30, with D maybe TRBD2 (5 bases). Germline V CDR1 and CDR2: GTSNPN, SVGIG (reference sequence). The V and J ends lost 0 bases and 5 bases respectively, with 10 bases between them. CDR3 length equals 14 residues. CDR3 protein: CAWSVPGSTGELFF. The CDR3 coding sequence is TGTGCCTGGAGTGTGCCGGGATCTACCGGGGAGCTGTTTTTT. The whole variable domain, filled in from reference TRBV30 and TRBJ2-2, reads SQTIHQWPATLVQPVGSPLSLECTVEGTSNPNLYWYRQAAGRGLQLLFYSVGIGQISSEVPQNLSASRPQDRQFILSSKKLLLSDSGFYLCAWSVPGSTGELFFGEGSRLTVL.

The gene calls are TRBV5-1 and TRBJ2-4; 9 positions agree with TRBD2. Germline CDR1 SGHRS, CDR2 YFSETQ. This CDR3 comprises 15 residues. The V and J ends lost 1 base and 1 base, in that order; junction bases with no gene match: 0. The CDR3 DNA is TGCGCCAGCAGCTTGACTAGCGGGGCCAAAAACATTCAGTACTTC. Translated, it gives CASSLTSGAKNIQYF.

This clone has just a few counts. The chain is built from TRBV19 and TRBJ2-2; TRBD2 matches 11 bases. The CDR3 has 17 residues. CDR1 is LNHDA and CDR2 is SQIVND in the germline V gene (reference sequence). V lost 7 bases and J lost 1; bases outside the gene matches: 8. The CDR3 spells CASTRLAGNQNTGELFF. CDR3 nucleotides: TGTGCCAGTACAAGACTAGCGGGGAACCAGAACACCGGGGAGCTGTTTTTT.

CDR3 protein: CATSEPGLAAKQYF. The CDR3 DNA reads TGTGCCACCAGTGAGCCGGGACTAGCGGCAAAGCAGTATTTT. The rearrangement uses TRBV24-1 and TRBJ2-3; 11 bases are a match to TRBD2. The junction had 7 bases not matched to a gene; V was cut back by 4 bases and J by 11 bases. CDR3 length: 14 amino acids. Looked up from germline, CDR1 is KGHDR and CDR2 is SFDVKD.

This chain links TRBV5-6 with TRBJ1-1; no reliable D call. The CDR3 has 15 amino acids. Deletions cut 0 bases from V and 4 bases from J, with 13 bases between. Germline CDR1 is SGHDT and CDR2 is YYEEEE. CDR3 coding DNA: TGTGCCAGCAGCTTGGGATCTTGGCGGGGCACTGAAGCTTTCTTT. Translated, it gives CASSLGSWRGTEAFF.

The CDR3 nucleotides read TGTGCCACCAGTGATAGGGGGGGGGCGAGGCAGCCCCAGCATTTT. Protein: CATSDRGGARQPQHF. The chain joins TRBV24-1 to TRBJ1-5; possibly TRBD1 for D (6 bases). V lost 3 bases and J 7 bases, leaving 15 bases between the germline ends. This CDR3 is 15 amino acids long. Germline lookup yields CDR1 KGHDR and CDR2 SFDVKD.

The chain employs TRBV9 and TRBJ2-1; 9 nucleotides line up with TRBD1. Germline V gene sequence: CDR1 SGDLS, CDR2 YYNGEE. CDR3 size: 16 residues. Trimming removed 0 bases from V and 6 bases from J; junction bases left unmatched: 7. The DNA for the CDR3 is TGTGCCAGCAGCGTAGCTGGGGACAGGGTGAGCAATGAGCAGTTCTTC. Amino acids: CASSVAGDRVSNEQFF.